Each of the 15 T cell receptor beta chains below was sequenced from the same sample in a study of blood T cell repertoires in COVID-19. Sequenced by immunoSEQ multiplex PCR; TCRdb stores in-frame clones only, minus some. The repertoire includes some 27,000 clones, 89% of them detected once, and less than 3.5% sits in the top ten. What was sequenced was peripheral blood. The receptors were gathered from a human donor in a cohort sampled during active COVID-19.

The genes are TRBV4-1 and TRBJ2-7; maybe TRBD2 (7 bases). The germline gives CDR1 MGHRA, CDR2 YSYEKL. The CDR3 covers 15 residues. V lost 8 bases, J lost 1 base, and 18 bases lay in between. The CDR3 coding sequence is TGCGCCAGCGATAACGGGGGGCCAACGTCCTACGAGCAGTACTTC. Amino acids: CASDNGGPTSYEQYF.

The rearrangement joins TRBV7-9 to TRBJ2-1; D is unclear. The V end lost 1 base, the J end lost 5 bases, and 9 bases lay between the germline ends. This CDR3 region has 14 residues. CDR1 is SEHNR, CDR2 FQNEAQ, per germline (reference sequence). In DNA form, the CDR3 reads TGTGCCAGCAGCTTAGGGTACATTAACAATGAGCAGTTCTTC. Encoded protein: CASSLGYINNEQFF.

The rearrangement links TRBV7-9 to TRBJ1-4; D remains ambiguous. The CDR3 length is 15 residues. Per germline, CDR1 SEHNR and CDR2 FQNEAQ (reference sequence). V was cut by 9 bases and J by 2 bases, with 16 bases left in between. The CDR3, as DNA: TGTGCCAGTCGGGAGCGGGTTGGCACTAATGAAAAACTGTTTTTT. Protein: CASRERVGTNEKLFF.

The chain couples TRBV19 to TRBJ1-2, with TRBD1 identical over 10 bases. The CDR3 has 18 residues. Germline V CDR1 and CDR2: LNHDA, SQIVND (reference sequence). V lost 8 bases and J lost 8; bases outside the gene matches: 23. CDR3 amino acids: CASFGDPGQGLGLSGYTF. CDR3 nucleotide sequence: TGTGCCAGTTTTGGGGATCCGGGACAGGGGCTAGGGCTAAGCGGCTACACCTTC.

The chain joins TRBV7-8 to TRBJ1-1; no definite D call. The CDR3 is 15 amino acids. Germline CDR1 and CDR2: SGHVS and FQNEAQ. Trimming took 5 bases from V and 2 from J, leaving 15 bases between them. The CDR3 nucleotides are TGTGCCAGCAGCCAGGACTTAGTTGTAAACACTGAAGCTTTCTTT. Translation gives CASSQDLVVNTEAFF.

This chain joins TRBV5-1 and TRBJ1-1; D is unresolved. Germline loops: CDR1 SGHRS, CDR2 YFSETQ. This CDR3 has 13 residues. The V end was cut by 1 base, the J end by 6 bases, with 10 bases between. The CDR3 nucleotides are TGCGCCAGCAGCTTGACAGTGGTCGCTGAAGCTTTCTTT. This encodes CASSLTVVAEAFF.

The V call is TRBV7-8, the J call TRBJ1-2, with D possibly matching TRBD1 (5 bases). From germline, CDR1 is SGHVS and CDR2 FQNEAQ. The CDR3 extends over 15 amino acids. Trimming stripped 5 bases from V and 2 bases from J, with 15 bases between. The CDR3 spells CASSARQTVNYGYTF. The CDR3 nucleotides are TGTGCCAGCAGCGCCCGACAGACGGTCAACTATGGCTACACCTTC.

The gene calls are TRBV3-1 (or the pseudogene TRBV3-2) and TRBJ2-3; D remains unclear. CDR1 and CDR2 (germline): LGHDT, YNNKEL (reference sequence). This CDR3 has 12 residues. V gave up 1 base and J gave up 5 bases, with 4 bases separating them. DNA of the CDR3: TGTGCCAGCAGCCAAGTTAAAGATACGCAGTATTTT. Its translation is CASSQVKDTQYF.

CDR3 bases: TGCGCCAGCAGCCAAGGGACAGGGGGGTATTATGGCTACACCTTC. It specifies CASSQGTGGYYGYTF. This chain connects TRBV4-1 to TRBJ1-2; 10 positions agree with TRBD1. Germline CDR1 and CDR2: MGHRA and YSYEKL. V lost 1 base, J lost 5 bases, and 4 bases stayed unmatched. The CDR3 has 15 amino acids.

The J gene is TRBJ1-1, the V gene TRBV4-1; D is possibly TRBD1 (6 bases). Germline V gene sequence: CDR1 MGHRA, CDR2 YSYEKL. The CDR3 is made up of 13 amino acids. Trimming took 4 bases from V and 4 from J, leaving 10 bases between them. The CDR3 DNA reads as TGCGCCAGCAGCCTACCAGGGGTCACTGAAGCTTTCTTT. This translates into CASSLPGVTEAFF.

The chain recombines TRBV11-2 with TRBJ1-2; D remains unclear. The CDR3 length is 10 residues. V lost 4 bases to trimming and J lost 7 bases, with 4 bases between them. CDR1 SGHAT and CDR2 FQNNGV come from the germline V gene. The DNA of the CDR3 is TGTGCCAGCAGCTCCGTTGGCTACACCTTC. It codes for CASSSVGYTF.

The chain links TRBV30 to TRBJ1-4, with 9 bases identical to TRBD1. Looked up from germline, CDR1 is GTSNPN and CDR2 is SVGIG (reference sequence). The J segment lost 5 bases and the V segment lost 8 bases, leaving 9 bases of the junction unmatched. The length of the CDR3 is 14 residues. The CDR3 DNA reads TGTGCCGGAGAGGAGGGGACAGGGAATGAAAAACTGTTTTTT. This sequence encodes CAGEEGTGNEKLFF. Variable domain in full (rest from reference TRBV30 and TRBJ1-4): SQTIHQWPATLVQPVGSPLSLECTVEGTSNPNLYWYRQAAGRGLQLLFYSVGIGQISSEVPQNLSASRPQDRQFILSSKKLLLSDSGFYLCAGEEGTGNEKLFFGSGTQLSVL.

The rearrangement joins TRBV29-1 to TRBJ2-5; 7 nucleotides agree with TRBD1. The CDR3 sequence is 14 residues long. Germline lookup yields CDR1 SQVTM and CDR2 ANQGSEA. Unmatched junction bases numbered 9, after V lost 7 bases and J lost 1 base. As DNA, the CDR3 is TGCAGCGCAAGCTACAGACAGGGCCAAGAGACCCAGTACTTC. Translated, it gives CSASYRQGQETQYF.

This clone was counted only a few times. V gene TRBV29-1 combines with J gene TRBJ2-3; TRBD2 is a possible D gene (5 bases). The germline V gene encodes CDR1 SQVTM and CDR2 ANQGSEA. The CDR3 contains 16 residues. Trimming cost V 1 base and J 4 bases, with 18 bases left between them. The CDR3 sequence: CSVEGVTNAGADTQYF. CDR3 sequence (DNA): TGCAGCGTTGAAGGGGTTACAAACGCGGGTGCAGATACGCAGTATTTT.

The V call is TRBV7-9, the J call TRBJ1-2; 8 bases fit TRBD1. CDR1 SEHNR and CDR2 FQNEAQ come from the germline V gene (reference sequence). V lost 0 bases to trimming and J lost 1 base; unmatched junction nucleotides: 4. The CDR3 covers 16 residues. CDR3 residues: CASSLALDRDNYGYTF. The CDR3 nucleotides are TGTGCCAGCAGCTTAGCCTTGGACAGGGATAACTATGGCTACACCTTC.